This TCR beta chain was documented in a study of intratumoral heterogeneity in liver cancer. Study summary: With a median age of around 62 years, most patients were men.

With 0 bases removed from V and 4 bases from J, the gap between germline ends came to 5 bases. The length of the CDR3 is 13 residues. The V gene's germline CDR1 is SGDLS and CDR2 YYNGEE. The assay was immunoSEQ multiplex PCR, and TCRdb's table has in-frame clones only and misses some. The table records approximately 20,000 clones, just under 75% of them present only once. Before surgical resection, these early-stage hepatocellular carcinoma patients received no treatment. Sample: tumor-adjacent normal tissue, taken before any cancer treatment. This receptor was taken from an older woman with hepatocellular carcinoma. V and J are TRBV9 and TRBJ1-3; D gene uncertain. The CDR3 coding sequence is TGTGCCAGCAGCGTAGAAGGGGGAAACACCATATATTTT. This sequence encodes CASSVEGGNTIYF.